What follows are 24 T cell receptor beta chains derived from one specimen sequenced in a study of cytomegalovirus exposure and HLA in healthy donors. PCR involved 60 Vbeta and 13 Jbeta primers. TCRdb's table, derived via immunoSEQ multiplex PCR, lists solely in-frame clones and lacks some. Of approximately 110,000 clones listed, less than 80% were seen once; the top ten hold 7% to 9%. The sample consisted of PBMCs. The receptors derive from a woman in her 50s in good health and CMV-seropositive.

The rearrangement joins TRBV12-5 to TRBJ2-7; 7 bases match TRBD2. The CDR3 sequence is 16 residues long. In germline, CDR1 is LGHNT, CDR2 FRNRAP. The V gene end was trimmed by 1 base and the J gene end by 4 bases; junction bases not matched to a gene: 10. The CDR3 DNA reads as TGTGCTAGTGGTTTGGGTGGTGGGGGGGGAATATACGAGCAGTACTTC. Its translation: CASGLGGGGGIYEQYF. The full variable domain, with the rest looked up from reference TRBV12-5 and TRBJ2-7, is DARVTQTPRHKVTEMGQEVTMRCQPILGHNTVFWYRQTMMQGLELLAYFRNRAPLDDSGMPKDRFSAEMPDATLATLKIQPSEPRDSAVYFCASGLGGGGGIYEQYFGPGTRLTVT.

This chain uses TRBV19 with TRBJ2-7; TRBD1 agrees at 9 bases. V was clipped by 11 bases and J by 3 bases; unmatched bases: 2. CDR3 length equals 11 residues. Germline V gene sequence: CDR1 LNHDA, CDR2 SQIVND (reference sequence). CDR3 sequence: CAVGQGYEQYF. The CDR3 nucleotides are TGTGCCGTGGGACAGGGCTACGAGCAGTACTTC.

This clone appeared a single time. The rearrangement uses TRBV5-6 and TRBJ2-3, with D perhaps TRBD2 (6 bases). With 2 bases removed from V and 2 bases from J, the gap between germline ends came to 12 bases. Germline CDR1 and CDR2: SGHDT and YYEEEE. The CDR3 is 15 amino acids. The CDR3 region has the DNA TGTGCCAGCAGCTTTTGGCGCGGGGACACAGATACGCAGTATTTT. It specifies CASSFWRGDTDTQYF.

In its sample, this clone was seen once. The chain recombines TRBV2 with TRBJ1-2, with unresolved D. With 6 bases removed from V and 7 bases from J, the gap between germline ends came to 15 bases. The CDR3 is made up of 13 amino acids. Germline V gene sequence: CDR1 SNHLY, CDR2 FYNNEI. In nucleotides, the CDR3 is TGTGCCAGCAGGGGCCTTACCCCCTCTGGCTACACCTTC. Amino acid sequence: CASRGLTPSGYTF.

This clone was detected a few times. V gene TRBV5-4 combines with J gene TRBJ2-5, with 7 bases aligning to TRBD2. This CDR3 is 16 amino acids long. Germline CDR1 is SGHNT and CDR2 is YYREEE (reference sequence). Trimming took 4 bases from V and 9 from J; bases not matched to a gene: 18. The CDR3: CASSPARLADRGAQYF. For the CDR3, the DNA is TGTGCCAGCAGCCCTGCAAGACTAGCTGATCGAGGGGCCCAGTACTTC.

The chain couples TRBV29-1 to TRBJ1-5; D may be TRBD1 (6 bases). In germline, CDR1 is SQVTM, CDR2 ANQGSEA. The V and J ends lost 4 bases and 4 bases respectively, with 11 bases between them. The CDR3 runs 13 residues. CDR3 sequence (DNA): TGCAGCGTTGCTCGGGACACTAATCAGCCCCAGCATTTT. Its protein is CSVARDTNQPQHF.

J is TRBJ2-3 and V is TRBV27, with D perhaps matching TRBD2 (6 bases). Per germline, CDR1 MNHEY and CDR2 SMNVEV (reference sequence). The V end was cut by 2 bases, the J end by 10 bases, with 25 bases between. The CDR3 totals 17 residues. The CDR3 DNA is TGTGCCAGCAGTTTAGAGGCGCGGGACTCCTCAGCAGAGGCGCAGTATTTT. Amino acids: CASSLEARDSSAEAQYF.

This chain links TRBV11-2 with TRBJ2-3; 16 bases are a match to TRBD2. CDR3 length equals 17 residues. Germline V gene lookup returns CDR1 SGHAT and CDR2 FQNNGV. The J segment lost 4 bases and the V segment lost 5 bases, leaving 6 bases of the junction unmatched. CDR3 in DNA: TGTGCCAGCAGCCCTGGGACTAGCGGGGGGGCCTCAGATACGCAGTATTTT. Translating gives CASSPGTSGGASDTQYF. Filled out from reference TRBV11-2 and TRBJ2-3, the complete variable domain reads EAGVAQSPRYKIIEKRQSVAFWCNPISGHATLYWYQQILGQGPKLLIQFQNNGVVDDSQLPKDRFSAERLKGVDSTLKIQPAKLEDSAVYLCASSPGTSGGASDTQYFGPGTRLTVL.

The V call is TRBV4-1, the J call TRBJ1-5; TRBD1 might be the D (6 bases). CDR3 size: 15 residues. Per the germline V gene, CDR1 is MGHRA and CDR2 is YSYEKL. V was shortened by 1 base and J by 2 bases, with 9 bases between the two germline ends. The CDR3 spells CASSQVAGGNQPQHF. Here the CDR3 DNA reads TGCGCCAGCAGCCAAGTAGCAGGGGGCAATCAGCCCCAGCATTTT.

This rearrangement joins TRBV11-1 to TRBJ1-4; TRBD1 matches 10 bases. The ends lost 5 bases at V and 8 bases at J; junction bases unmatched: 5. This CDR3 spans 14 amino acids. Germline V CDR1 and CDR2: SGHAT, FQDESV (reference sequence). The CDR3 nucleotides are TGTGCCAGCAGCCGGGACAGGGGAGGCGAAAAACTGTTTTTT. Residues: CASSRDRGGEKLFF.

On this clone itself: At one boundary the junction diverges from the germline segment, which might be a read error. The V gene is TRBV7-8, the J gene TRBJ2-4, with D unresolved. The CDR3 is made up of 14 amino acids. Germline V gives CDR1 SGHVS, CDR2 FQNEAQ. In DNA form, the CDR3 reads TGTGCCAGCAGCCCCCGTCTGGCCGTAAACAGTCAGTACTTC. Translation: CASSPRLAVNSQYF.

The chain has TRBV13 and TRBJ2-7; 7 positions match TRBD2. With 0 bases clipped from V and 0 bases from J, the junction kept 11 bases outside the gene matches. CDR1 is PRHDT and CDR2 is FYEKMQ in the germline V gene (reference sequence). The CDR3 sequence is 18 residues long. Here the CDR3 DNA reads TGTGCCAGCAGCTTAGGGGTAGCGGGCAAAAGGGGCTCCTACGAGCAGTACTTC. Protein sequence: CASSLGVAGKRGSYEQYF.

This chain joins TRBV7-2 and TRBJ1-1; possibly TRBD1 for D (5 bases). The CDR3 runs to 15 residues. The V and J ends lost 1 base and 1 base respectively, with 10 bases between them. Germline V gives CDR1 SGHTA, CDR2 FQGNSA. CDR3 residues: CASSLVRQTNTEAFF. CDR3 nucleotides: TGTGCCAGCAGCTTAGTCCGACAGACGAACACTGAAGCTTTCTTT.

The gene calls are TRBV7-2 and TRBJ2-3, with D maybe TRBD2 (6 bases). Germline lookup yields CDR1 SGHTA and CDR2 FQGNSA. There are 18 residues in the CDR3. Trimming shortened V by 5 bases and J by 6 bases, and 27 bases separated the two germline ends. The CDR3 spells CASSPITPGTARVDTQYF. CDR3 sequence (DNA): TGTGCCAGCAGCCCTATTACCCCCGGGACTGCCCGGGTTGATACGCAGTATTTT.

This clone was recorded a few times. The chain combines TRBV10-3 with TRBJ1-1, with 7 bases lining up with TRBD1. This CDR3 contains 13 residues. CDR1 is ENHRY, CDR2 SYGVKD, per germline. The ends lost 6 bases at V and 1 base at J; junction bases unmatched: 2. The CDR3 loop reads CAISRQGNTEAFF. For the CDR3, the DNA is TGTGCCATCAGCCGACAGGGGAACACTGAAGCTTTCTTT.

The chain recombines TRBV4-3 with TRBJ2-2; a weak D match, TRBD2 (5 bases). This CDR3 has 16 amino acids. Trimming took off 1 base at V and 2 bases at J, with 11 bases between the two ends. Germline V CDR1 and CDR2: LGHNA, YSLEER. CDR3 in amino acids: CASSQGASFNTGELFF. The CDR3 bases are TGCGCCAGCAGCCAAGGGGCTAGCTTCAACACCGGGGAGCTGTTTTTT.

The chain recombines TRBV7-2 with TRBJ2-7; TRBD1 matches at 8 bases. V was pared by 1 base and J by 2 bases, with 1 base of the junction left unmatched. Germline CDR1 reads SGHTA; CDR2 reads FQGNSA. The CDR3 covers 14 residues. As DNA, the CDR3 is TGTGCCAGCAGCTTAGACAGGGGGGCCTACGAGCAGTACTTC. The encoded protein is CASSLDRGAYEQYF.

J is TRBJ2-1 and V is TRBV29-1; 9 nucleotides line up with TRBD2. From germline, CDR1 is SQVTM and CDR2 ANQGSEA. The CDR3 runs 14 residues. With 4 bases clipped from V and 6 bases from J, the junction kept 7 bases outside the gene matches. The chain's CDR3 is CSVVPMTSGNEQFF. Written as DNA, the CDR3 is TGCAGCGTTGTCCCTATGACTAGCGGCAATGAGCAGTTCTTC.

There are a few counts of this clone. The rearrangement joins TRBV7-2 to TRBJ1-5; TRBD1 aligns across 8 bases. V shed 5 bases, J shed 3 bases, and the junction held 6 bases outside the gene matches. The CDR3 covers 15 residues. Germline V gene sequence: CDR1 SGHTA, CDR2 FQGNSA. The CDR3 region is CASSLDRAPNQPQHF. The CDR3 DNA is TGTGCCAGCAGCCTGGACAGGGCCCCCAATCAGCCCCAGCATTTT. Together with reference TRBV7-2 and TRBJ1-5, the CDR3 gives the full variable domain: GAGVSQSPSNKVTEKGKDVELRCDPISGHTALYWYRQSLGQGLEFLIYFQGNSAPDKSGLPSDRFSAERTGGSVSTLTIQRTQQEDSAVYLCASSLDRAPNQPQHFGDGTRLSIL.

The chain is built from TRBV10-1 and TRBJ1-6; 9 nucleotides line up with TRBD1. Germline trimming cut 0 bases from V and 4 bases from J; bases unmatched to any gene: 10. CDR1 and CDR2 from the germline V gene are WNHNN and SYGVQD (reference sequence). The CDR3 has 19 residues. The CDR3 DNA follows: TGCGCCAGCAGTGAGTCCGGGACAGGGCCGGGGGAATATAATTCACCCCTCCACTTT. Its protein product is CASSESGTGPGEYNSPLHF.

In its sample, this clone was seen once. This sequence joins TRBV29-1 and TRBJ1-5; D may be TRBD1 (6 bases). This CDR3 has 12 residues. V was shortened by 6 bases and J by 5 bases, with 11 bases between the two germline ends. In germline, CDR1 is SQVTM, CDR2 ANQGSEA. The CDR3 nucleotides are TGCAGCGTAGGACAGAATTATCAGCCCCAGCATTTT. Translated, it gives CSVGQNYQPQHF.

V usage is TRBV10-3 and J usage is TRBJ2-7; no definite D call. V was pared by 5 bases and J by 3 bases, with 11 bases between. This CDR3 is 13 amino acids long. Germline assignment: CDR1 ENHRY and CDR2 SYGVKD. This chain's CDR3 is CAISSQAYYEQYF. As DNA, the CDR3 is TGTGCCATCAGTTCCCAGGCATACTACGAGCAGTACTTC.

This clone is a singleton in its sample. The CDR3 bases are TGTGCCAGCAGTTCCCTGGCTAGCGGGGGGTACGAGCAGTACTTC. Translated, it gives CASSSLASGGYEQYF. The rearrangement links TRBV6-1 to TRBJ2-7, with 11 bases that match TRBD2. CDR1 and CDR2 from the germline V gene are MNHNS and SASEGT. CDR3 length: 15 amino acids. Trimming removed 5 bases from V and 4 bases from J; junction bases left unmatched: 7.

The chain carries TRBV1 and TRBJ2-6; the DNA was not used to check the table's D call, TRBD1. TRBV1 is a known pseudogene. The CDR3 is 16 residues long. The CDR3 protein is CTSSQGGRSGANGLTF. The DNA of the CDR3 is TGCACCAGCAGCCAAGGCGGCCGCTCTGGGGCCAACGGCCTGACTTTC.